This T cell receptor beta chain was captured by sequencing in a study of CD8+CD57+ T cells in acquired aplastic anemia (dated by TCRdb to the late 2010s). Context from the whole study: A mean of around 3 ug of DNA, ranging from roughly 0.19 to 27.4 ug, was extracted from sorted CD4+ and CD8+ cells. CD8+CD57+ expansion was defined as frequency above the mean frequency observed in healthy subjects. General findings and caveats noted by the study authors: No significant difference in CD8+ Simpson's diversity was found between patients and healthy controls (P=0.060). Some 30 CD8+ CDR3 sequences were found to be shared between patients and controls, but these sequences appeared to be highly expressed in patients and within the immunodominant clones of the patients.

TCR beta VDJ combination and CDR3 sequence profiling used genomic DNA as the template. TCR repertoire sequencing was run on an Illumina HiSeq 2000. As for the original processing: Repertoire assessment relied on Simpson's diversity index, CDR3 size and DJ length profiles, and TRBV/TRBJ rearrangement plots. The immunodominant clone was defined as the most abundant DNA sequence in deep sequencing data. CDR3 amino acid sequences were checked for sharing across subjects and were also compared against the VDJdb database and published repertoires. The public reads were quality trimmed at Q25 with fastp and then assembled into clones with MiXCR by TCRdb, keeping productive beta chains. Rows matching on CDR3 protein sequence are summarized as one entry with the most common DNA and genes. The V and J calls were determined by TCRdb, not by the authors. The sample includes around 170,000 distinct CDR3 sequences, with under 55% observed a single time. Together, the top ten hold about 9.7% of the sample.

To note about this clonotype: Its specific antigen is unknown. Base quality data are lacking; no much larger clone is found one base away.

Expansion of CD8+CD57+ cells had been shown by flow cytometry in the patients chosen for sequencing. Every patient had severe acquired aplastic anemia, diagnosed using the International Study of Aplastic Anemia and Agranulocytosis and Camitta criteria. No patient had received any therapy when blood was sampled. In the study, sorted CD4+ and CD8+ blood T cells from patients with severe aplastic anemia and from healthy subjects underwent deep sequencing of TCR repertoires. Patients were enrolled under clinicaltrials.gov protocols 00001620, 01623167, 00001397, 00071045, 00081523 and 00961064 in the USA. Ficoll-Paque density gradient centrifugation was used to isolate peripheral blood mononuclear cells. Before DNA extraction, CD4+ and CD8+ T cells were sorted by FACS or by magnetic beads. The CDR3 has 14 amino acids, counting the end cysteine and phenylalanine. The sequence is cut down to CDR3 DNA, 42 bases in frame from base 1. Trimming takes 6 bases off V and 5 bases off J; junction bases not matched to a gene: 5. The germline V gene specifies MNHNS as CDR1 and SASEGT as CDR2.

The material sequenced was sorted CD4+, CD8+, or CD8+CD57+ T cells (not recorded which) from PBMCs. Recombination connected TRBV6-1 to TRBJ2-2, and 8 bases in between align with TRBD2. The source is a human donor with aplastic anemia. The bases read TGTGCCAGCAGGGCGGGGGGCGATACCGGGGAGCTGTTTTTT. It is translated as CASRAGGDTGELFF.